This TCR beta chain came from a study of blood T cell repertoires in COVID-19. CDR1 and CDR2 (germline): SGHAT, FQNNGV. V lost 5 bases and J lost 5; bases outside the gene matches: 10. This CDR3 comprises 15 residues. Assay used: immunoSEQ multiplex PCR; TCRdb lists only in-frame clones, some missing. The table records over 350,000 clones, around 88% of them present only once. The V gene is TRBV11-2, the J gene TRBJ2-5; TRBD2 matches 8 bases. Sequences were obtained from peripheral blood. This clonotype originated in a woman in her twenties or thirties with acute or convalescent COVID-19. CDR3 bases: TGTGCCAGCAGCACACGGGGAGCGGGGGTGGAGACCCAGTACTTC. Translation: CASSTRGAGVETQYF.